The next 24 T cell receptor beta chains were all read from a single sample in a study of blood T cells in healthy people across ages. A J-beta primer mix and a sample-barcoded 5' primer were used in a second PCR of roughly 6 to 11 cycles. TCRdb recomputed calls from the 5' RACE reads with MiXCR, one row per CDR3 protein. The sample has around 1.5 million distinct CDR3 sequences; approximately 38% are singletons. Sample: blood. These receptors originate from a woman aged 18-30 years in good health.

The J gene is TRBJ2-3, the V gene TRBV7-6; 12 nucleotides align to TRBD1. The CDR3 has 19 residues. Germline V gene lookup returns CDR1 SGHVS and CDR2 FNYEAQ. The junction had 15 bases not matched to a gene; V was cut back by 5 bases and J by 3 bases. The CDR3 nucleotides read TGTGCCAGCAGCCTGGACCTCTACCTGGGACAGGGGGCGACAGATACGCAGTATTTT. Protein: CASSLDLYLGQGATDTQYF.

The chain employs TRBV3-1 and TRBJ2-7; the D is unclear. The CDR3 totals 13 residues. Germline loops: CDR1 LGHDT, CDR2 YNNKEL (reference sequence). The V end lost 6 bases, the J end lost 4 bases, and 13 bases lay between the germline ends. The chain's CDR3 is CASSTLGDYEQYF. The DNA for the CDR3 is TGTGCCAGCAGTACCCTTGGGGATTACGAGCAGTACTTC.

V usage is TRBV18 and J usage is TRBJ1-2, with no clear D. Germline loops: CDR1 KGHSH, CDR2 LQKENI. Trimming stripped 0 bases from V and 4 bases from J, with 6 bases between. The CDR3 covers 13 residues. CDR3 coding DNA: TGTGCCAGCTCACCACCGCAGGCCTATGGCTACACCTTC. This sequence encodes CASSPPQAYGYTF.

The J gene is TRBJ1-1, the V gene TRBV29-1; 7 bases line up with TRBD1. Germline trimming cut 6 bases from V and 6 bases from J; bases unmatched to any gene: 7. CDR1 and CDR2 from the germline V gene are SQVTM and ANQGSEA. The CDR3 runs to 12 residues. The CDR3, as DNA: TGCAGCGTGGATGACAGGGAATCTGAAGCTTTCTTT. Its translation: CSVDDRESEAFF. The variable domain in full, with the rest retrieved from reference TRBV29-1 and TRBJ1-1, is SAVISQKPSRDICQRGTSLTIQCQVDSQVTMMFWYRQQPGQSLTLIATANQGSEATYESGFVIDKFPISRPNLTFSTLTVSNMSPEDSSIYLCSVDDRESEAFFGQGTRLTVV.

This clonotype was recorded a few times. CDR3 sequence: CASSFSTSGEETQYF. The CDR3 coding sequence is TGTGCCAGCAGCTTTTCGACTAGCGGGGAAGAGACCCAGTACTTC. V is TRBV11-1 and J is TRBJ2-5; 11 nucleotides align to TRBD2. Germline V lookup: CDR1 SGHAT, CDR2 FQDESV (reference sequence). This CDR3 is 15 amino acids long. J was trimmed by 3 bases and V by 3 bases; bases with no gene match: 3.

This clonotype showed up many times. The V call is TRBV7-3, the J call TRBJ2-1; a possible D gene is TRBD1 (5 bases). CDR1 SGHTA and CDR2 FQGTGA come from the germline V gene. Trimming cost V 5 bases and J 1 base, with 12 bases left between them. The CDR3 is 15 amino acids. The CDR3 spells CASSPGSVSYNEQFF. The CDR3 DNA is TGTGCCAGCAGCCCAGGGTCGGTGTCCTACAATGAGCAGTTCTTC.

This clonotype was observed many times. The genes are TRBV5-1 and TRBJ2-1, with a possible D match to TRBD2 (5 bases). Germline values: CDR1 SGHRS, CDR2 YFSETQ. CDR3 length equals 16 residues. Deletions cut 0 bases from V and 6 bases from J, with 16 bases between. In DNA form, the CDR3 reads TGCGCCAGCAGCTTGGACCCGCTGGTAGGGAGCAATGAGCAGTTCTTC. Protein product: CASSLDPLVGSNEQFF.

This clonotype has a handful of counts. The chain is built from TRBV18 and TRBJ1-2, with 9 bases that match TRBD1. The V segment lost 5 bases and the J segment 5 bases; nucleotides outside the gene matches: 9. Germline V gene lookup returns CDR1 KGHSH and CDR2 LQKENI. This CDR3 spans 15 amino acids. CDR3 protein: CASSVTGTGSYGYTF. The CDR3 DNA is TGTGCCAGCTCAGTAACCGGGACAGGGTCATATGGCTACACCTTC. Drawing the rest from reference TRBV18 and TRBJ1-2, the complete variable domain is NAGVMQNPRHLVRRRGQEARLRCSPMKGHSHVYWYRQLPEEGLKFMVYLQKENIIDESGMPKERFSAEFPKEGPSILRIQQVVRGDSAAYFCASSVTGTGSYGYTFGSGTRLTVV.

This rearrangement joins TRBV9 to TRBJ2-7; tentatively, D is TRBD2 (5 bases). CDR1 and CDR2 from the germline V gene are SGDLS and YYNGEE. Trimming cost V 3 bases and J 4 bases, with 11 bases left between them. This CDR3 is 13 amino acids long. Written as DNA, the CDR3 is TGTGCCAGCAGCGAGGGAGTTACGTACGAGCAGTACTTC. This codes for CASSEGVTYEQYF.

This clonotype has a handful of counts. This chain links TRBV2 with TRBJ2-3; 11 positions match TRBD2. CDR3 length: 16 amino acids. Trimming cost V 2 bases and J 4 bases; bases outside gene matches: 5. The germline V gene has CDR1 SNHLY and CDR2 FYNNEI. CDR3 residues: CASSENLLAGADTQYF. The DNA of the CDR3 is TGTGCCAGCAGTGAAAATCTACTAGCGGGGGCAGATACGCAGTATTTT.

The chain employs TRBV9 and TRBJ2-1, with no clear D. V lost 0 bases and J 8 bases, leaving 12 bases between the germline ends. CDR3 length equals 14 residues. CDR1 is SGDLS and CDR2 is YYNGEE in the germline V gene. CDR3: CASSVEGRAHEQFF. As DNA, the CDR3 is TGTGCCAGCAGCGTAGAAGGGCGAGCCCATGAGCAGTTCTTC.

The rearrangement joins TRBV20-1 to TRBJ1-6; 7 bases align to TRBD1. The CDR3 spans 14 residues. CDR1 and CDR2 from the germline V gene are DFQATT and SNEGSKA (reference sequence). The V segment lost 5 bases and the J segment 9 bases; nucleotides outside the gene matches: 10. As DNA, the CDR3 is TGCAGTGCTGGACCTAAGACAGGGAGTTCACCCCTCCACTTT. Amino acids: CSAGPKTGSSPLHF.

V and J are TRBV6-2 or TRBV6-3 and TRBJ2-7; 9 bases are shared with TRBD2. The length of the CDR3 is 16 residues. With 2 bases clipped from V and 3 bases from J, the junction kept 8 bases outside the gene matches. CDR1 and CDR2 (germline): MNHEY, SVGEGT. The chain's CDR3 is CASSYRMTSGRYEQYF. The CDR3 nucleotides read TGTGCCAGCAGTTACCGCATGACTAGCGGACGCTACGAGCAGTACTTC.

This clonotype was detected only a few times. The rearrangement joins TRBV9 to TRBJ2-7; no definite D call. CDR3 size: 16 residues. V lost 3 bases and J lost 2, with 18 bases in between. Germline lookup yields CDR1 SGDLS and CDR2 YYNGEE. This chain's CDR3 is CASSAELNMKPYEQYF. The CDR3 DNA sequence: TGTGCCAGCAGCGCCGAACTCAATATGAAGCCCTACGAGCAGTACTTC.

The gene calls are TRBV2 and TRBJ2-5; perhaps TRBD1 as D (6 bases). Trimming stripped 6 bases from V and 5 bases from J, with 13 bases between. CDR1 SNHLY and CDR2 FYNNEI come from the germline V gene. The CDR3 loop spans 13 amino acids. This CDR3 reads CASRTDRVETQYF. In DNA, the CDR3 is TGTGCCAGCAGGACGGACAGAGTTGAGACCCAGTACTTC.

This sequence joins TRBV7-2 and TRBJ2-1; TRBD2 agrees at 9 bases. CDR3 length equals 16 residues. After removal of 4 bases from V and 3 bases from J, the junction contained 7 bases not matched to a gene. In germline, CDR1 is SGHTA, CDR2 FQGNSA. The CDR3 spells CASSWGASGVYNEQFF. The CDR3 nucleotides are TGTGCCAGCAGCTGGGGGGCTAGCGGGGTCTACAATGAGCAGTTCTTC. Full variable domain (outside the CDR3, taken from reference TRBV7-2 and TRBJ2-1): GAGVSQSPSNKVTEKGKDVELRCDPISGHTALYWYRQSLGQGLEFLIYFQGNSAPDKSGLPSDRFSAERTGGSVSTLTIQRTQQEDSAVYLCASSWGASGVYNEQFFGPGTRLTVL.

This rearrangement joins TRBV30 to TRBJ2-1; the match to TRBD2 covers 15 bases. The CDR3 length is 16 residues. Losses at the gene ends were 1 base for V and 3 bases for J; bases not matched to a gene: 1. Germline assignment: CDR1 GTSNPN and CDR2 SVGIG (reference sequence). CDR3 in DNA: TGTGCCTGGAGTGGGGGACTAGCGGGGGGCTACAATGAGCAGTTCTTC. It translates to CAWSGGLAGGYNEQFF.

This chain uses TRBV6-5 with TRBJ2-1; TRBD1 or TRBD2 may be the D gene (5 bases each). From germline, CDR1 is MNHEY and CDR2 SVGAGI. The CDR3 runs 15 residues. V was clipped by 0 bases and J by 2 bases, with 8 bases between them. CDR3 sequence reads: CASSYSRGTYNEQFF. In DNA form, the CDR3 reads TGTGCCAGCAGTTACTCGAGGGGCACCTACAATGAGCAGTTCTTC.

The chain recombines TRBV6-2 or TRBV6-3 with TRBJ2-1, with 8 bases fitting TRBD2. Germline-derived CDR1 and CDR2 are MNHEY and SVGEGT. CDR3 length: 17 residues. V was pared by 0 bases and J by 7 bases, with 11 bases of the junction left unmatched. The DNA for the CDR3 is TGTGCCAGCAGTTACTCGATTCGGGAGGGCCTTATGAATGAGCAGTTCTTC. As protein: CASSYSIREGLMNEQFF.

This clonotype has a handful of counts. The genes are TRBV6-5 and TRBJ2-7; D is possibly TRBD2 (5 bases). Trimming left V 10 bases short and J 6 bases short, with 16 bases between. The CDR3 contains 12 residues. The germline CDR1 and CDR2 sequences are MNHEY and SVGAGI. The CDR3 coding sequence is TGTGCCACCCGGGGTTTGGTGAGCGAGCAGTACTTC. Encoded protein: CATRGLVSEQYF.

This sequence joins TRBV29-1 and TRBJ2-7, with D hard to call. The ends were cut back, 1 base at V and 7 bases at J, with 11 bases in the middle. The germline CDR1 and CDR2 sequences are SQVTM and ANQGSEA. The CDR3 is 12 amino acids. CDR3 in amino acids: CSVEVQRGEQYF. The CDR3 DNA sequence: TGCAGCGTTGAAGTCCAAAGAGGTGAGCAGTACTTC.

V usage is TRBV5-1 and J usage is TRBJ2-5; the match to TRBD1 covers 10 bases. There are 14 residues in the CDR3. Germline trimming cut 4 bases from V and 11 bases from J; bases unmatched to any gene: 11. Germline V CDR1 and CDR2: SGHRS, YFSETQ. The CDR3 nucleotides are TGCGCCAGCAGCGGGGGACAGGGGATGAAAGAGCAGTACTTC. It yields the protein CASSGGQGMKEQYF.

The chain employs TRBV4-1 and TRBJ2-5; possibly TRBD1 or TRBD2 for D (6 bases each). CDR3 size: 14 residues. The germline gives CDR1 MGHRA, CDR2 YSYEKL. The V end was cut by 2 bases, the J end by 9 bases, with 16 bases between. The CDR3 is CASSQIGGWEAQYF. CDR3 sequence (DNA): TGCGCCAGCAGCCAAATCGGGGGCTGGGAGGCCCAGTACTTC.

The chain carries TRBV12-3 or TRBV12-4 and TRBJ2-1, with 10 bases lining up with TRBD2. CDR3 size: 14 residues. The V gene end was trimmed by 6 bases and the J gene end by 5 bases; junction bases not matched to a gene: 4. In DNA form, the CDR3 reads TGTGCCAGCAGGCTAGCGGGGGACGACAATGAGCAGTTCTTC. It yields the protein CASRLAGDDNEQFF.